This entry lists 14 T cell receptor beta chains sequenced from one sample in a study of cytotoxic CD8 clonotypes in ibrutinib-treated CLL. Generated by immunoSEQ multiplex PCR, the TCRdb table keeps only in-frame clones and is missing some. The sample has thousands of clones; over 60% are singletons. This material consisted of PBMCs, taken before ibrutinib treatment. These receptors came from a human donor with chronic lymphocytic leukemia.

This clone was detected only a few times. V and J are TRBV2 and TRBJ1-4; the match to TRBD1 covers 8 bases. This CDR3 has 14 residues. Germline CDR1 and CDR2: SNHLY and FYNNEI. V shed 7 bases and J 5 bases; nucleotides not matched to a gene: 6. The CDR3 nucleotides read TGTGCCAGCACTAGGGACAGGAAGAATGAAAAACTGTTTTTT. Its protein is CASTRDRKNEKLFF.

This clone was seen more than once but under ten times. CDR3 in amino acids: CASSSILHGAGYTF. The CDR3 nucleotides are TGTGCCAGTAGTTCGATACTCCATGGGGCTGGCTACACCTTC. The chain carries TRBV19 and TRBJ1-2, with a possible D match to TRBD1 (5 bases). Germline CDR1 and CDR2: LNHDA and SQIVND (reference sequence). The V and J ends lost 5 bases and 7 bases respectively, with 17 bases between them. This CDR3 is built from 14 residues.

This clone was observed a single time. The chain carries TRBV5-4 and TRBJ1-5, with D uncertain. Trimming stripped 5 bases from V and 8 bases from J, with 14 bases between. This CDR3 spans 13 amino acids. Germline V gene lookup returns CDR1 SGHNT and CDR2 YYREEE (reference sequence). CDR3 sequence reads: CASSENRGEPQHF. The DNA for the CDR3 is TGTGCCAGCAGTGAAAATAGAGGAGAGCCCCAGCATTTT.

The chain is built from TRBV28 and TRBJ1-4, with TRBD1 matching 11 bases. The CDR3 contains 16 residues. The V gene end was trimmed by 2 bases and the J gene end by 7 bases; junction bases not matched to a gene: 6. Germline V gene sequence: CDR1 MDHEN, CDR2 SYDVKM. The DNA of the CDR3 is TGTGCCAGCAGTTTAACCGGGACAGGGGGACTTGAAAAACTGTTTTTT. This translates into CASSLTGTGGLEKLFF.

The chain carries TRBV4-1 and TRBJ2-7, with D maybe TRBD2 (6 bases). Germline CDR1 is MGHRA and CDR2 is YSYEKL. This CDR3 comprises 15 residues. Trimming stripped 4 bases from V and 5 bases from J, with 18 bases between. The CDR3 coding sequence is TGCGCCAGCAGCCGGACGGAGACTAGACTAGACGAGCAGTACTTC. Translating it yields CASSRTETRLDEQYF.

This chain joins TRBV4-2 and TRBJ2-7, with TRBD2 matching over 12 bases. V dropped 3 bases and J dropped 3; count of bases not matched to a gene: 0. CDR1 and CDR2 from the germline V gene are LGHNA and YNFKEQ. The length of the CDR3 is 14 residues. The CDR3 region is CASSQGLAGYEQYF. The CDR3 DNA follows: TGTGCCAGCAGCCAGGGACTAGCGGGCTACGAGCAGTACTTC.

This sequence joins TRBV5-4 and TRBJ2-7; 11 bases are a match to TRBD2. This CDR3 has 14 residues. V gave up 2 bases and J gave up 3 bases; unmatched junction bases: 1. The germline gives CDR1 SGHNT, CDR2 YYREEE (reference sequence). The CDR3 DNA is TGTGCCAGCAGCTTTACTAGCGGGAGCTACGAGCAGTACTTC. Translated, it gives CASSFTSGSYEQYF. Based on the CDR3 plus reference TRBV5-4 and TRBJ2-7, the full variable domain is ETGVTQSPTHLIKTRGQQVTLRCSSQSGHNTVSWYQQALGQGPQFIFQYYREEENGRGNFPPRFSGLQFPNYSSELNVNALELDDSALYLCASSFTSGSYEQYFGPGTRLTVT.

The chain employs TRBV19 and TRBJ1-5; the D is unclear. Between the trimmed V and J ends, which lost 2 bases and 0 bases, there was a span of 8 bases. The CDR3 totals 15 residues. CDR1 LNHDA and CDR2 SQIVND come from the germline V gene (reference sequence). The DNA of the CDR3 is TGTGCCAGTAGTATATCAAGTAATAGCAATCAGCCCCAGCATTTT. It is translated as CASSISSNSNQPQHF.

The CDR3 loop is CASSTSGTSGFAGTDTQYF. In DNA form, the CDR3 reads TGTGCCAGTAGTACCAGCGGGACTAGCGGGTTCGCGGGGACAGATACGCAGTATTTT. This chain joins TRBV19 and TRBJ2-3; 12 nucleotides align to TRBD2. The CDR3 is 19 residues long. The V gene end was trimmed by 4 bases and the J gene end by 3 bases; junction bases not matched to a gene: 14. CDR1 and CDR2 (germline): LNHDA, SQIVND (reference sequence).

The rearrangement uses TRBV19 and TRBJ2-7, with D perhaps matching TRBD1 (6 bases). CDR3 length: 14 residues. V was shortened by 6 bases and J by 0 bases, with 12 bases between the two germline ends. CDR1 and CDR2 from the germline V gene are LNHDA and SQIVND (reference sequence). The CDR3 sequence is CASRGRGSSYEQYF. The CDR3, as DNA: TGTGCCAGTAGAGGAAGGGGGAGCTCCTACGAGCAGTACTTC.

CDR3 amino acids: CASSVSGQNTEAFF. The CDR3 nucleotides read TGTGCCAGCAGCGTATCAGGGCAGAACACTGAAGCTTTCTTT. The rearrangement joins TRBV9 to TRBJ1-1; tentative D call: TRBD1 (5 bases). Germline loops: CDR1 SGDLS, CDR2 YYNGEE. CDR3 length: 14 residues. V was pared by 1 base and J by 1 base, with 8 bases between.

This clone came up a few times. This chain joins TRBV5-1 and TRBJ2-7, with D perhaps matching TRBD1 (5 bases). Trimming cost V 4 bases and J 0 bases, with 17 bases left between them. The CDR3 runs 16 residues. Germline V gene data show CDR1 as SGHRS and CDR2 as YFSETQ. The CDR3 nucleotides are TGCGCCAGCAGCCTCCTTGACAGCGCAAGCTCCTACGAGCAGTACTTC. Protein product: CASSLLDSASSYEQYF.

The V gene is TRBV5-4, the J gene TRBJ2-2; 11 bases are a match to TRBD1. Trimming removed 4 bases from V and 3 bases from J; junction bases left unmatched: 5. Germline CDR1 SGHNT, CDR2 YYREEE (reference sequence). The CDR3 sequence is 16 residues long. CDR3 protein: CASSMDRGPYTGELFF. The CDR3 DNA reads TGTGCCAGCAGCATGGACAGGGGGCCGTACACCGGGGAGCTGTTTTTT. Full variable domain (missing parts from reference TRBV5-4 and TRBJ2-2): ETGVTQSPTHLIKTRGQQVTLRCSSQSGHNTVSWYQQALGQGPQFIFQYYREEENGRGNFPPRFSGLQFPNYSSELNVNALELDDSALYLCASSMDRGPYTGELFFGEGSRLTVL.

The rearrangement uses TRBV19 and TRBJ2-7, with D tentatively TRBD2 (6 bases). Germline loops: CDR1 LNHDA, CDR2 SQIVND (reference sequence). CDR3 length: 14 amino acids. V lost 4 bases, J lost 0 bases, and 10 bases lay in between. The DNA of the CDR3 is TGTGCCAGTAGTAGGACCGGGAGCTCCTACGAGCAGTACTTC. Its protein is CASSRTGSSYEQYF.